The 29 T cell receptor beta chains given below trace back to one sample, sequenced in a study of T cell repertoires in cytomegalovirus infection. Via MiXCR, TCRdb re-called the reads, giving one row per CDR3 protein. The repertoire holds 500,000 to 600,000 distinct CDR3 sequences, approximately 15% seen once, with about 24% in the top ten. The specimen was CD8+ T cells from PBMCs. The receptor source for this set is a human donor in good health (CMV status not recorded). Some clones in this sample may be carry-over from other donors' samples.

Concerning this clonotype: This CDR3 fails to terminate in the conserved phenylalanine or tryptophan, so it likely reflects a read error. This chain links TRBV27 with TRBJ1-3, with TRBD1 matching 8 bases. Germline V lookup: CDR1 MNHEY, CDR2 SMNVEV (reference sequence). The CDR3 is made up of 13 amino acids. With V trimmed by 3 bases and J by 7 bases, 2 bases remained unmatched. CDR3 DNA: TGTGCCAGCAGTTTCACAGGGGGGAACACCATATATTCT. It encodes CASSFTGGNTIYS.

This chain connects TRBV9 to TRBJ1-2; weak D call: TRBD1 (6 bases). V was clipped by 0 bases and J by 3 bases, with 12 bases between them. Germline values: CDR1 SGDLS, CDR2 YYNGEE. The CDR3 loop spans 15 amino acids. The CDR3 nucleotides read TGTGCCAGCAGCGTAGGCGGCAGGGGAGACTATGGCTACACCTTC. Its protein is CASSVGGRGDYGYTF. Drawing the rest from reference TRBV9 and TRBJ1-2, the complete variable domain is DSGVTQTPKHLITATGQRVTLRCSPRSGDLSVYWYQQSLDQGLQFLIQYYNGEERAKGNILERFSAQQFPDLHSELNLSSLELGDSALYFCASSVGGRGDYGYTFGSGTRLTVV.

The chain is built from TRBV2 and TRBJ2-1, with TRBD1 identical over 7 bases. J gave up 6 bases and V 7 bases, and 9 bases lay outside the gene matches. CDR3 length equals 14 residues. Germline CDR1 and CDR2: SNHLY and FYNNEI. The CDR3 loop is CASIDRVRANEQFF. The CDR3 DNA reads TGTGCCAGCATTGACAGGGTGAGGGCCAATGAGCAGTTCTTC.

With respect to this clonotype: Since no conserved phenylalanine or tryptophan closes the CDR3, a read error is the likely cause. The CDR3 coding sequence is TGTGCCAGCAGTTTACAAACCATGAGGGAGGGTTCTAACAATGAGCAGTTCTTA. This sequence encodes CASSLQTMREGSNNEQFL. The gene calls are TRBV27 and TRBJ2-1, with 7 nucleotides matching TRBD2. The CDR3 spans 18 residues. V lost 2 bases, J lost 5 bases, and 15 bases stayed unmatched. In germline, CDR1 is MNHEY, CDR2 SMNVEV (reference sequence).

This clonotype was seen at least ten times. The chain is built from TRBV10-3 and TRBJ1-5; the match to TRBD1 covers 9 bases. Germline V gene data show CDR1 as ENHRY and CDR2 as SYGVKD. V shed 3 bases and J 3 bases; nucleotides not matched to a gene: 6. CDR3 length equals 16 residues. The CDR3 protein is CAISDGTGSTNQPQHF. The CDR3, as DNA: TGTGCCATCAGTGATGGGACAGGGAGTACCAATCAGCCCCAGCATTTT.

This clonotype was seen more than once but under ten times. The chain uses TRBV6-2 or TRBV6-3 and TRBJ1-5; unclear D gene. This CDR3 has 12 amino acids. V was cut by 4 bases and J by 11 bases, with 12 bases left in between. Germline CDR1 is MNHEY and CDR2 is SVGEGT. CDR3 coding DNA: TGTGCCAGCAGTTCTATGCCCTTTGCCCAGCATTTT. Its translation is CASSSMPFAQHF.

This clonotype was seen repeatedly, ten times or more. The V call is TRBV7-8, the J call TRBJ2-3; 12 bases map to TRBD2. Germline CDR1 reads SGHVS; CDR2 reads FQNEAQ. The ends lost 2 bases at V and 5 bases at J; junction bases unmatched: 11. The CDR3 has 18 amino acids. The CDR3 bases are TGTGCCAGCAGCTTAATGCGACTAGCGGGAGAAATTATAGATACGCAGTATTTT. Its protein product is CASSLMRLAGEIIDTQYF.

The rearrangement links TRBV5-4 to TRBJ1-1, with TRBD1 matching over 7 bases. The length of the CDR3 is 12 residues. J lost 6 bases, V lost 5 bases, and 4 bases had no gene match. From germline, CDR1 is SGHNT and CDR2 YYREEE (reference sequence). The CDR3 sequence is CASRGDSPEAFF. In nucleotides, the CDR3 is TGTGCCAGCAGGGGGGACAGCCCTGAAGCTTTCTTT.

This clonotype was picked up many times. The chain employs TRBV28 and TRBJ2-5; no clear D. The V and J ends lost 6 bases and 4 bases respectively, with 15 bases between them. The germline gives CDR1 MDHEN, CDR2 SYDVKM. The CDR3 consists of 14 residues. The CDR3 coding sequence is TGTGCCAGCAGGCCCCTAAGTACGGCAGAGACCCAGTACTTC. It codes for CASRPLSTAETQYF.

This clonotype was counted ten times or more. J is TRBJ2-5 and V is TRBV7-9, with D perhaps TRBD1 or TRBD2 (5 bases each). CDR1 and CDR2 (germline): SEHNR, FQNEAQ (reference sequence). V dropped 5 bases and J dropped 6 bases, with 13 bases sitting between them. CDR3 length: 13 residues. The DNA of the CDR3 is TGTGCCAGCAGCCCCCGAGGGGCGAAGACCCAGTACTTC. This translates into CASSPRGAKTQYF.

Worth noting for this clonotype: A much bigger clone sits one base away, suggesting this may be a read error. Since the CDR3 does not end with the conserved phenylalanine or tryptophan, this likely comes from a read error. The chain has TRBV12-3 or TRBV12-4 and TRBJ2-2; D possibly uses TRBD1 or TRBD2 (6 bases each). The V end was cut by 6 bases, the J end by 6 bases, with 20 bases between. The CDR3 length is 16 residues. The CDR3 here is CASSLRGAGAAGELFS. CDR3 DNA sequence: TGTGCCAGCAGCCTGAGGGGGGCAGGGGCTGCCGGGGAGCTGTTTTCT.

This chain connects TRBV20-1 to TRBJ1-6; possibly TRBD1 for D (5 bases). The CDR3 runs 13 residues. Germline assignment: CDR1 DFQATT and CDR2 SNEGSKA (reference sequence). V lost 5 bases and J lost 9, with 14 bases in between. The CDR3 here is CSAGTLGTSPLHF. As DNA, the CDR3 is TGCAGTGCTGGGACGTTGGGGACTTCACCCCTCCACTTT.

The chain is built from TRBV29-1 and TRBJ2-1; D is possibly TRBD2 (6 bases). This CDR3 spans 14 amino acids. Trimming removed 7 bases at V and 6 bases at J, with 19 bases between. Per the germline V gene, CDR1 is SQVTM and CDR2 is ANQGSEA. As DNA, the CDR3 is TGCAGCGGGCAGGAGGGAGATTGGGGCAATGAGCAGTTCTTC. It yields the protein CSGQEGDWGNEQFF.

This clonotype was counted between two and nine times. CDR3 DNA: TGTGCCAGTAGTATGCCGCAGGACAAGACCAACTATGGCTACACCTTC. Translation: CASSMPQDKTNYGYTF. The rearrangement uses TRBV19 and TRBJ1-2; TRBD1 might be the D (5 bases). Trimming took off 3 bases at V and 2 bases at J, with 16 bases between the two ends. Germline V gives CDR1 LNHDA, CDR2 SQIVND (reference sequence). The CDR3 loop spans 16 amino acids.

This clonotype was observed a handful of times. The chain links TRBV29-1 to TRBJ2-5; 7 bases fit TRBD1. The CDR3 has 12 residues. Germline V gene data show CDR1 as SQVTM and CDR2 as ANQGSEA. J gave up 4 bases and V 6 bases, and 5 bases lay outside the gene matches. CDR3 region: CSVTGERETQYF. CDR3 nucleotides: TGCAGCGTAACAGGGGAGAGAGAGACCCAGTACTTC.

This clonotype was counted ten times or more. J is TRBJ1-3 and V is TRBV7-9; no reliable D call. Germline CDR1 SEHNR, CDR2 FQNEAQ (reference sequence). Between the trimmed V and J ends, which lost 0 bases and 2 bases, there was a span of 11 bases. The CDR3 length is 16 residues. CDR3 DNA: TGTGCCAGCAGCTTAGCGTATGGCAGAGCTGGAAACACCATATATTTT. Amino acids: CASSLAYGRAGNTIYF.

The rearrangement joins TRBV20-1 to TRBJ1-4; D not resolved. This CDR3 comprises 14 residues. Germline assignment: CDR1 DFQATT and CDR2 SNEGSKA (reference sequence). V shed 5 bases and J shed 4 bases, with 14 bases lying between them. CDR3 in DNA: TGCAGTGCTCTGCGAACCCAGGATAATGAAAAACTGTTTTTT. It translates to CSALRTQDNEKLFF.

V is TRBV10-1 and J is TRBJ2-3, with 8 bases identical to TRBD1. The CDR3 totals 15 residues. Germline values: CDR1 WNHNN, CDR2 SYGVQD (reference sequence). The V and J ends lost 7 bases and 3 bases, in that order; junction bases with no gene match: 9. In DNA form, the CDR3 reads TGCGCCAGCAACAATCAGGGGGCAGAGACAGATACGCAGTATTTT. As protein: CASNNQGAETDTQYF.

This clonotype was counted only a few times. The rearrangement links TRBV10-3 to TRBJ1-2, with D possibly matching TRBD1 (6 bases). This CDR3 has 13 residues. V lost 5 bases to trimming and J lost 2 bases, with 9 bases between them. The germline CDR1 and CDR2 sequences are ENHRY and SYGVKD. CDR3 in DNA: TGTGCCATCAGTATAGGACAGAACTATGGCTACACCTTC. It specifies CAISIGQNYGYTF.

The table lists this clonotype with a few counts. The CDR3 region is CASSPGQGEASEKLFF. CDR3 DNA: TGTGCCAGCAGCCCAGGACAGGGGGAGGCGAGTGAAAAACTGTTTTTT. The chain has TRBV5-4 and TRBJ1-4; 10 bases are shared with TRBD1. Germline CDR1 and CDR2: SGHNT and YYREEE (reference sequence). CDR3 size: 16 residues. The V segment lost 4 bases and the J segment 7 bases; nucleotides outside the gene matches: 10.

This clonotype was observed many times. The chain recombines TRBV15 with TRBJ2-3; 13 bases are shared with TRBD2. The CDR3 loop spans 15 amino acids. CDR1 and CDR2 (germline): LNHNV, YYDKDF (reference sequence). The V segment lost 5 bases and the J segment 3 bases; nucleotides outside the gene matches: 2. As DNA, the CDR3 is TGTGCCACCAGCGGGACTAGCGGGGCGACAGATACGCAGTATTTT. Translating it yields CATSGTSGATDTQYF.

V and J are TRBV5-4 and TRBJ2-5; D might be TRBD1 or TRBD2, each matching 6 bases. V gave up 1 base and J gave up 2 bases, with 21 bases separating them. Germline values: CDR1 SGHNT, CDR2 YYREEE (reference sequence). The CDR3 contains 18 residues. CDR3 in DNA: TGTGCCAGCAGCTTGAGAGGATCGTTGGGGGGCAGACAAGAGACCCAGTACTTC. This gives the protein CASSLRGSLGGRQETQYF.

Concerning this clonotype itself: This clone may be a read error of a much larger clone one base away. J is TRBJ1-5 and V is TRBV12-3 or TRBV12-4; D not certain. This CDR3 contains 14 residues. Trimming took 4 bases from V and 3 from J, leaving 10 bases between them. This chain's CDR3 is CASSYGIHNQPQHF. The CDR3 nucleotides read TGTGCCAGCAGTTACGGGATCCACAATCAGCCCCAGCATTTT.

The rearrangement joins TRBV27 to TRBJ1-1; D gene ambiguous. Germline V gene sequence: CDR1 MNHEY, CDR2 SMNVEV (reference sequence). The CDR3 runs to 13 residues. The V gene lost 6 bases and the J gene lost 4 bases, with 12 bases spanning the gap. The CDR3 sequence: CASRTGVSTEAFF. The CDR3, as DNA: TGTGCCAGCAGGACCGGAGTTTCCACTGAAGCTTTCTTT.

This clonotype was counted a few times. The J gene is TRBJ2-7, the V gene TRBV5-4; possibly TRBD2 for D (6 bases). With 5 bases removed from V and 5 bases from J, the gap between germline ends came to 11 bases. There are 12 residues in the CDR3. Per germline, CDR1 SGHNT and CDR2 YYREEE (reference sequence). CDR3 nucleotides: TGTGCCAGCAGTGTACTAGCCGACGAGCAGTACTTC. Its protein is CASSVLADEQYF.

V and J are TRBV9 and TRBJ1-2, with TRBD1 as a possible D gene (5 bases). The CDR3 is 15 residues long. V was pared by 8 bases and J by 4 bases, with 21 bases between. Germline V gives CDR1 SGDLS, CDR2 YYNGEE. CDR3 in amino acids: CASSSSGMLGYGYTF. CDR3 DNA: TGTGCCAGTTCGTCATCAGGGATGCTAGGCTATGGCTACACCTTC. Filled out from reference TRBV9 and TRBJ1-2, the complete variable domain reads DSGVTQTPKHLITATGQRVTLRCSPRSGDLSVYWYQQSLDQGLQFLIQYYNGEERAKGNILERFSAQQFPDLHSELNLSSLELGDSALYFCASSSSGMLGYGYTFGSGTRLTVV.

This clonotype was counted ten times or more. This chain links TRBV7-2 with TRBJ1-4; D call uncertain. The CDR3 has 14 amino acids. Trimming left V 6 bases short and J 4 bases short, with 12 bases between. The germline V gene has CDR1 SGHTA and CDR2 FQGNSA. In DNA, the CDR3 is TGTGCCAGCAGTATCGGGGTCAGTAATGAAAAACTGTTTTTT. It is translated as CASSIGVSNEKLFF. The full variable domain, in which reference TRBV7-2 and TRBJ1-4 provide the parts outside the CDR3, is GAGVSQSPSNKVTEKGKDVELRCDPISGHTALYWYRQSLGQGLEFLIYFQGNSAPDKSGLPSDRFSAERTGGSVSTLTIQRTQQEDSAVYLCASSIGVSNEKLFFGSGTQLSVL.

This clonotype was counted only a few times. The chain uses TRBV11-2 and TRBJ2-7; D might be TRBD1 or TRBD2, each matching 5 bases. This CDR3 has 15 amino acids. Germline V lookup: CDR1 SGHAT, CDR2 FQNNGV. V shed 5 bases and J shed 6 bases, with 20 bases lying between them. CDR3 in DNA: TGTGCCAGCAGCATCTGGGGGACCTGGCCCCCCGAGCAGTACTTC. This gives the protein CASSIWGTWPPEQYF. Full variable domain (remainder filled in from reference TRBV11-2 and TRBJ2-7): EAGVAQSPRYKIIEKRQSVAFWCNPISGHATLYWYQQILGQGPKLLIQFQNNGVVDDSQLPKDRFSAERLKGVDSTLKIQPAKLEDSAVYLCASSIWGTWPPEQYFGPGTRLTVT.

This clonotype was detected ten times or more. The chain couples TRBV6-6 to TRBJ2-3; D not certain. V lost 6 bases, J lost 5 bases, and 15 bases lay in between. In germline, CDR1 is MNHNY, CDR2 SVGAGI (reference sequence). The CDR3 spans 14 residues. CDR3 protein: CASSPGSRRDTQYF. The CDR3 DNA sequence: TGTGCCAGCAGCCCCGGGTCCCGTCGAGATACGCAGTATTTT.